This T cell receptor (beta chain) was captured in a study of shared clonotypes between healthy human individuals. The V gene end was trimmed by 5 bases and the J gene end by 7 bases; junction bases not matched to a gene: 4. This CDR3 has 13 amino acids. The germline gives CDR1 SGHTA, CDR2 FQGNSA. Assay: immunoSEQ multiplex PCR; the TCRdb copy retains only in-frame clones and omits some. This table has fewer than 1.6 million clones, 98% appearing once. With regard to this clone: Other DNA variants within this sample encode the same CDR3.

Material for sequencing was naive CD4+ T cells sorted from blood. Subset meaning: CD45RA+ positively selected. The J gene is TRBJ2-1, the V gene TRBV7-2; 8 bases map to TRBD1. The TCR comes from a man aged 30 to 39 in good health. CDR3 sequence (DNA): TGTGCCAGCAGCCTGGACAGGGTAAATGAGCAGTTCTTC. It yields the protein CASSLDRVNEQFF.